The source of this TCR beta chain is a study of chemoradiotherapy in HPV16-positive cancers. Study-wide findings and caveats: The functional HPV-specific definition rests on just two HPV16-positive patients.

Note on this clone: The antigen remains unidentified.

Samples were taken several times over chemoradiotherapy. The V and J ends lost 0 bases and 1 base respectively, with 12 bases between them. The CDR3 is 15 residues long. The germline CDR1 and CDR2 sequences are GTSNPN and SVGIG (reference sequence). The method was immunoSEQ multiplex PCR; TCRdb's version includes in-frame clones alone and lacks a portion of them. The sample lists about 7,900 clones, about 89% occurring once. V is TRBV30 and J is TRBJ1-1; D is unclear. The sequence derives from a human donor with HPV-associated anogenital cancer. Sequencing was performed on blood, taken from a patient who underwent chemoradiotherapy. CDR3 residues: CAWSVKGAGNTEAFF. The CDR3 DNA is TGTGCCTGGAGTGTAAAGGGTGCGGGGAACACTGAAGCTTTCTTT.